The 20 T cell receptor beta chains reported below all come from one sample, sequenced in a study of identical twins. TCRdb processed the 5' RACE reads anew with MiXCR; each CDR3 protein has one entry. Here the sample spans about 300,000 distinct CDR3 sequences, over 9% being singletons. The sample was also reused in another study, on yellow fever vaccine responses in identical twins.

Sequences were obtained from CD8+ T cells sorted from blood. The origin of the receptors is a woman aged 18-35 years in good health.

This clonotype was detected a few times. The CDR3 DNA reads TGTGCCAGCAGCTTAGACCCGGGAGGGCCTGATACGCAGTATTTT. This translates into CASSLDPGGPDTQYF. This chain uses TRBV7-9 with TRBJ2-3; 8 bases fit TRBD2. V was pared by 1 base and J by 6 bases, with 6 bases of the junction left unmatched. Germline loops: CDR1 SEHNR, CDR2 FQNEAQ (reference sequence). The CDR3 runs 15 residues.

The rearrangement uses TRBV28 and TRBJ2-7; weak D call: TRBD2 (6 bases). V lost 6 bases, J lost 5 bases, and 17 bases lay in between. Per germline, CDR1 MDHEN and CDR2 SYDVKM. CDR3 length: 14 residues. Here the CDR3 DNA reads TGTGCCAGCAGGCAGGCGGAGGGCCGTCACGAGCAGTACTTC. This translates into CASRQAEGRHEQYF.

This clonotype was seen repeatedly, ten times or more. The chain carries TRBV25-1 and TRBJ2-7; 12 nucleotides line up with TRBD2. The ends lost 5 bases at V and 6 bases at J; junction bases unmatched: 2. The CDR3 is 13 residues long. Looked up from germline, CDR1 is MGHDK and CDR2 is SYGVNS. Here the CDR3 DNA reads TGTGCCAGCAGTTTGGGACTAGCGGGCGAGCAGTACTTC. It yields the protein CASSLGLAGEQYF.

Many counts were recorded for this clonotype. The V call is TRBV24-1, the J call TRBJ2-5; D tentatively reads TRBD1 or TRBD2 (5 bases each). The V gene lost 4 bases and the J gene lost 4 bases, with 21 bases spanning the gap. CDR3 length: 17 residues. Germline-derived CDR1 and CDR2 are KGHDR and SFDVKD. The CDR3 coding sequence is TGTGCCACCAGTGACCCTAGTGGGGGATGGCAGGCAGAGACCCAGTACTTC. This codes for CATSDPSGGWQAETQYF.

This clonotype was recorded many times. The chain employs TRBV7-9 and TRBJ1-2; no firm D call. Trimming shortened V by 0 bases and J by 4 bases, and 9 bases separated the two germline ends. CDR1 SEHNR and CDR2 FQNEAQ come from the germline V gene (reference sequence). This CDR3 contains 14 residues. The CDR3 is CASSLATVRYGYTF. The CDR3 DNA reads TGTGCCAGCAGCTTAGCGACCGTTCGCTATGGCTACACCTTC. The full variable domain, with the rest looked up from reference TRBV7-9 and TRBJ1-2, is DTGVSQNPRHKITKRGQNVTFRCDPISEHNRLYWYRQTLGQGPEFLTYFQNEAQLEKSRLLSDRFSAERPKGSFSTLEIQRTEQGDSAMYLCASSLATVRYGYTFGSGTRLTVV.

There are many counts of this clonotype. The rearrangement links TRBV4-1 to TRBJ2-3, with TRBD2 identical over 7 bases. Per germline, CDR1 MGHRA and CDR2 YSYEKL. V was clipped by 4 bases and J by 2 bases; unmatched bases: 6. The CDR3 has 15 residues. Here the CDR3 reads CASSPQAGNTDTQYF. CDR3 in DNA: TGCGCCAGCAGCCCCCAAGCGGGGAACACAGATACGCAGTATTTT.

The genes are TRBV24-1 and TRBJ2-1, with TRBD1 identical over 8 bases. Germline values: CDR1 KGHDR, CDR2 SFDVKD. V shed 3 bases and J 0 bases; nucleotides not matched to a gene: 9. This CDR3 contains 18 residues. Here the CDR3 DNA reads TGTGCCACCAGTGATCATACGGACAGGGCAAGCTCCTACAATGAGCAGTTCTTC. Translated, it gives CATSDHTDRASSYNEQFF.

The chain carries TRBV24-1 and TRBJ2-7; 7 bases are shared with TRBD1. Germline-derived CDR1 and CDR2 are KGHDR and SFDVKD. The CDR3 has 15 amino acids. Unmatched junction bases numbered 9, after V lost 4 bases and J lost 4 bases. CDR3 DNA: TGTGCCACCAGTGACCCAAAGACAGGGTCATACGAGCAGTACTTC. Translation gives CATSDPKTGSYEQYF.

Only a few counts were recorded for this clonotype. V gene TRBV6-5 combines with J gene TRBJ2-2, with D possibly called TRBD1 or TRBD2 (5 bases each). Trimming left V 2 bases short and J 6 bases short, with 7 bases between. This CDR3 region has 13 residues. Germline V CDR1 and CDR2: MNHEY, SVGAGI. For the CDR3, the DNA is TGTGCCAGCAGTTACGGGGGACCCGGGGAGCTGTTTTTT. Translating gives CASSYGGPGELFF.

The chain uses TRBV27 and TRBJ1-1; D might be TRBD1 (6 bases). This CDR3 region has 11 residues. Germline V gene sequence: CDR1 MNHEY, CDR2 SMNVEV (reference sequence). V was cut by 8 bases and J by 8 bases, with 12 bases left in between. The CDR3 coding sequence is TGTGCCAGCTGGGGGCTTACCGAAGCTTTCTTT. Its protein product is CASWGLTEAFF.

Only a few counts were recorded for this clonotype. This chain links TRBV9 with TRBJ2-5; D unclear. Trimming took 3 bases from V and 1 from J, leaving 13 bases between them. The CDR3 is made up of 15 amino acids. Germline V CDR1 and CDR2: SGDLS, YYNGEE. CDR3 sequence (DNA): TGTGCCAGCAGCGAGGCGGCTCGGTTCCAAGAGACCCAGTACTTC. Translated: CASSEAARFQETQYF.

The chain combines TRBV6-1 with TRBJ2-1, with TRBD2 identical over 11 bases. Unmatched junction bases numbered 8, after V lost 5 bases and J lost 8 bases. Germline V gene lookup returns CDR1 MNHNS and CDR2 SASEGT. There are 15 residues in the CDR3. The CDR3 bases are TGTGCCAGCAGTCCTTTAGCGGGAGGGCGGGATGAGCAGTTCTTC. Protein product: CASSPLAGGRDEQFF.

The chain is built from TRBV10-3 and TRBJ1-2; 10 positions agree with TRBD1. This CDR3 comprises 16 residues. V dropped 3 bases and J dropped 8; count of bases not matched to a gene: 12. Per the germline V gene, CDR1 is ENHRY and CDR2 is SYGVKD. As DNA, the CDR3 is TGTGCCATCAGTGAACCTCGACAGGGGGCATTTGGGGGCTACACCTTC. Translated, it gives CAISEPRQGAFGGYTF.

This chain joins TRBV7-6 and TRBJ2-3, with 10 bases fitting TRBD2. CDR3 size: 16 residues. Germline CDR1 reads SGHVS; CDR2 reads FNYEAQ. Trimming removed 5 bases from V and 7 bases from J; junction bases left unmatched: 12. CDR3 DNA: TGTGCCAGCAGCCCAGAACTAGCGGGAAGCTCCCATACGCAGTATTTT. Its translation is CASSPELAGSSHTQYF. Looking up the rest from reference TRBV7-6 and TRBJ2-3 gives the full variable domain: GAGVSQSPRYKVTKRGQDVALRCDPISGHVSLYWYRQALGQGPEFLTYFNYEAQQDKSGLPNDRFSAERPEGSISTLTIQRTEQRDSAMYRCASSPELAGSSHTQYFGPGTRLTVL.

The chain couples TRBV2 to TRBJ1-2, with 8 positions matching TRBD1. Germline CDR1 is SNHLY and CDR2 is FYNNEI. V was clipped by 2 bases and J by 7 bases; unmatched bases: 3. This CDR3 has 13 residues. The CDR3 DNA sequence: TGTGCCAGCAGTGAACCAGGGGGCGGTGGCTACACCTTC. The encoded protein is CASSEPGGGGYTF.

This clonotype was seen more than once but under ten times. The chain uses TRBV7-2 and TRBJ1-6; 9 positions match TRBD1. This CDR3 has 14 amino acids. The V and J ends lost 1 base and 13 bases, in that order; junction bases with no gene match: 5. Germline lookup yields CDR1 SGHTA and CDR2 FQGNSA. The DNA of the CDR3 is TGTGCCAGCAGCTTAGGCGGGACAGGGAGGCCCCTCCACTTT. It encodes CASSLGGTGRPLHF.

This clonotype was seen many times. This chain joins TRBV4-1 and TRBJ1-2; D not certain. This CDR3 has 14 residues. Germline CDR1 is MGHRA and CDR2 is YSYEKL. Trimming removed 0 bases at V and 2 bases at J, with 7 bases between. The CDR3 region has the DNA TGCGCCAGCAGCCAAGACAGGTACAACTATGGCTACACCTTC. Its translation: CASSQDRYNYGYTF.

The chain has TRBV28 and TRBJ2-7, with 7 bases lining up with TRBD2. In germline, CDR1 is MDHEN, CDR2 SYDVKM. The CDR3 covers 16 residues. Losses at the gene ends were 2 bases for V and 10 bases for J; bases not matched to a gene: 17. In DNA, the CDR3 is TGTGCCAGCAGTTTACTTCCTAGCGGATCTACGGTAGGCCAGTACTTC. Translating gives CASSLLPSGSTVGQYF.

This clonotype showed up just a few times. This chain links TRBV7-6 with TRBJ2-1, with D perhaps given as TRBD1 or TRBD2 (6 bases each). Germline V gives CDR1 SGHVS, CDR2 FNYEAQ. The CDR3 consists of 13 residues. The V gene lost 5 bases and the J gene lost 7 bases, with 12 bases spanning the gap. DNA for the CDR3: TGTGCCAGCAGCATGGGGGGCTGGAATGAGCAGTTCTTC. Protein product: CASSMGGWNEQFF. Full variable domain (rest looked up from reference TRBV7-6 and TRBJ2-1): GAGVSQSPRYKVTKRGQDVALRCDPISGHVSLYWYRQALGQGPEFLTYFNYEAQQDKSGLPNDRFSAERPEGSISTLTIQRTEQRDSAMYRCASSMGGWNEQFFGPGTRLTVL.

This clonotype was seen many times. This chain connects TRBV10-3 to TRBJ2-7, with D perhaps given as TRBD1 or TRBD2 (6 bases each). The CDR3 runs to 16 residues. Trimming took off 8 bases at V and 3 bases at J, with 23 bases between the two ends. Germline V lookup: CDR1 ENHRY, CDR2 SYGVKD. As DNA, the CDR3 is TGTGCCATCCTGAGGGGGGCAGCGGAGGGGAACTACGAGCAGTACTTC. Protein product: CAILRGAAEGNYEQYF.